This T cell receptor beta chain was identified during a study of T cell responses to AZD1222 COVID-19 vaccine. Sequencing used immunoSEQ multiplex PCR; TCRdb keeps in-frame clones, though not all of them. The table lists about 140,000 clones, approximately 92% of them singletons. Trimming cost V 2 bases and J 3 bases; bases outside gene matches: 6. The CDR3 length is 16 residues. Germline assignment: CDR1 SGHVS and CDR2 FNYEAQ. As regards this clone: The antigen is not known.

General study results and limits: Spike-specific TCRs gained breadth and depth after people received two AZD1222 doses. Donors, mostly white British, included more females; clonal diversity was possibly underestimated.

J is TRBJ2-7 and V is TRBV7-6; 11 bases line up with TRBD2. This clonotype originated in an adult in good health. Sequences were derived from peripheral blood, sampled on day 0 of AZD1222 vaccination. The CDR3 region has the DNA TGTGCCAGCAGCTTATCGACTAGCGGGGAGCGCTACGAGCAGTACTTC. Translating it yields CASSLSTSGERYEQYF.